Presented here are 20 T cell receptor beta chains from one specimen sequenced in a study of blood T cells in healthy people across ages. A second PCR, run for roughly 7 to 12 cycles, used a sample-barcoded 5' primer plus a J-beta primer mix. TCRdb used MiXCR to reprocess the 5' RACE reads, holding one entry per CDR3 protein. The sample records approximately 820,000 distinct CDR3 sequences, around 45% being singletons. Sample: blood. The receptors stem from a man between 60 and 75 years old in good health.

The chain has TRBV18 and TRBJ1-2; D possibly corresponds to TRBD1 (5 bases). Germline loops: CDR1 KGHSH, CDR2 LQKENI. Trimming shortened V by 1 base and J by 8 bases, and 14 bases separated the two germline ends. The CDR3 totals 14 residues. CDR3 sequence: CASSPRSRDGGYTF. The CDR3 coding sequence is TGTGCCAGCTCACCACGCTCCAGGGATGGGGGCTACACCTTC.

CDR3 in DNA: TGCAGTGTGGACAGGGCCGCAGATACGCAGTATTTT. It translates to CSVDRAADTQYF. The gene calls are TRBV20-1 and TRBJ2-3; 8 nucleotides agree with TRBD1. CDR1 is DFQATT and CDR2 is SNEGSKA in the germline V gene (reference sequence). Trimming removed 7 bases from V and 4 bases from J; junction bases left unmatched: 4. The CDR3 covers 12 residues.

This clonotype was seen more than once but under ten times. The V and J genes are TRBV6-5 and TRBJ2-7; TRBD2 agrees at 11 bases. Per the germline V gene, CDR1 is MNHEY and CDR2 is SVGAGI. Unmatched junction bases numbered 1, after V lost 0 bases and J lost 6 bases. The CDR3 runs to 14 residues. CDR3 protein: CASSYSGLAAEQYF. CDR3 in DNA: TGTGCCAGCAGTTACTCGGGACTAGCGGCCGAGCAGTACTTC.

The chain couples TRBV5-1 to TRBJ2-5; 7 positions agree with TRBD1. The CDR3 runs to 13 residues. V trimming: 4 bases; J trimming: 4 bases; junction bases outside the gene matches: 4. CDR1 and CDR2 from the germline V gene are SGHRS and YFSETQ. CDR3 region: CASSQDRPETQYF. CDR3 coding DNA: TGCGCCAGCAGCCAGGACAGGCCAGAGACCCAGTACTTC.

This clonotype was counted only a few times. The chain recombines TRBV5-5 with TRBJ2-7; 8 positions match TRBD1. The CDR3 consists of 16 residues. V lost 4 bases and J lost 0; bases outside the gene matches: 9. Germline V gene lookup returns CDR1 SGHKS and CDR2 YYEKEE (reference sequence). The CDR3 is CASSTGQGYSSYEQYF. The DNA for the CDR3 is TGTGCCAGCAGCACCGGACAGGGTTACAGCTCCTACGAGCAGTACTTC.

A single count supports this clonotype. The chain joins TRBV13 to TRBJ2-1, with 10 bases lining up with TRBD1. TRBJ2-7 explains the end of the DNA better; the J call may be wrong. The length of the CDR3 is 16 residues. Looked up from germline, CDR1 is PRHDT and CDR2 is FYEKMQ (reference sequence). The CDR3 DNA follows: TGTGCCAGCAGCTCACGGGACAGGGGAATCTACAATGAGCAGTACTTC. It specifies CASSSRDRGIYNEQYF.

This clonotype was picked up a small number of times. The V gene is TRBV7-9, the J gene TRBJ2-5; no clear D. Trimming took off 5 bases at V and 0 bases at J, with 10 bases between the two ends. The CDR3 runs to 14 residues. Germline lookup yields CDR1 SEHNR and CDR2 FQNEAQ (reference sequence). DNA for the CDR3: TGTGCCAGCAGCCCCTTAAGGGACCAAGAGACCCAGTACTTC. It encodes CASSPLRDQETQYF. The full variable domain, in which reference TRBV7-9 and TRBJ2-5 provide the parts outside the CDR3, is DTGVSQNPRHKITKRGQNVTFRCDPISEHNRLYWYRQTLGQGPEFLTYFQNEAQLEKSRLLSDRFSAERPKGSFSTLEIQRTEQGDSAMYLCASSPLRDQETQYFGPGTRLLVL.

With regard to this clonotype: At one end the junction does not follow the germline gene, possibly because of a read error. The CDR3 loop is CASTRSPGGEQSF. The CDR3 coding sequence is TGTGCCAGCACCCGAAGCCCGGGAGGTGAGCAGTCCTTC. The J gene is TRBJ2-1, the V gene TRBV12-3 or TRBV12-4; 7 bases align to TRBD2. This CDR3 region has 13 residues.

The V and J genes are TRBV7-2 and TRBJ2-1, with 10 bases fitting TRBD2. CDR3 length equals 15 residues. Germline values: CDR1 SGHTA, CDR2 FQGNSA. V lost 1 base to trimming and J lost 9 bases; unmatched junction nucleotides: 6. CDR3 in amino acids: CASSLGAGGPGEQFF. In DNA form, the CDR3 reads TGTGCCAGCAGCTTAGGAGCGGGGGGGCCGGGTGAGCAGTTCTTC.

With regard to this clonotype: This may be a read error, as it is one base from a much larger clone. The genes are TRBV6-1 and TRBJ1-5; 7 nucleotides align to TRBD1. This CDR3 is 12 amino acids long. Germline CDR1 and CDR2: MNHNS and SASEGT. CDR3 DNA: TGTGTCACCCGGACAGGTAATCAGCCCCAGCATTTT. Amino acid sequence: CVTRTGNQPQHF.

The gene calls are TRBV5-6 and TRBJ2-1, with D perhaps TRBD2 (5 bases). V shed 2 bases and J shed 0 bases, with 9 bases lying between them. The CDR3 extends over 15 amino acids. Germline CDR1 and CDR2: SGHDT and YYEEEE. The CDR3 nucleotides are TGTGCCAGCAGCTTCCTAGGGAGCTCCTACAATGAGCAGTTCTTC. Translating gives CASSFLGSSYNEQFF.

Points on this clonotype: This could be a read error, since a much larger clone is one nucleotide away. The chain joins TRBV29-1 to TRBJ2-5, with TRBD1 identical over 7 bases. The CDR3 totals 12 residues. The V and J ends lost 7 bases and 11 bases, in that order; junction bases with no gene match: 13. The germline CDR1 and CDR2 sequences are SQVTM and ANQGSEA. In DNA form, the CDR3 reads TGCAGCGCAAACAGGGGTGGTAATGAGCAGTACTTC. This translates into CSANRGGNEQYF.

The chain recombines TRBV7-2 with TRBJ2-3; unclear D gene. Germline V gene data show CDR1 as SGHTA and CDR2 as FQGNSA. The CDR3 consists of 16 residues. V gave up 2 bases and J gave up 0 bases, with 12 bases separating them. The DNA for the CDR3 is TGTGCCAGCAGCTTATTTGACCAGGAAAGCACAGATACGCAGTATTTT. Translation gives CASSLFDQESTDTQYF.

For the CDR3, the DNA is TGTGCCAGCAGTCCCCTTACGACTAGCTTCTCCTACAATGAGCAGTACTTC. Translating gives CASSPLTTSFSYNEQYF. The chain carries TRBV6-2 or TRBV6-3 and TRBJ2-1; TRBD2 aligns across 7 bases. The DNA end is more similar to TRBJ2-7, so the J call may be wrong. CDR1 is MNHEY, CDR2 SVGEGT, per germline. This CDR3 spans 17 amino acids.

This clonotype was recorded a few times. V and J are TRBV28 and TRBJ1-2, with D unresolved. The CDR3 length is 13 residues. Germline assignment: CDR1 MDHEN and CDR2 SYDVKM. The V end lost 3 bases, the J end lost 0 bases, and 5 bases lay between the germline ends. The CDR3 region is CASSFPPNYGYTF. The CDR3, as DNA: TGTGCCAGCAGTTTTCCCCCTAACTATGGCTACACCTTC.

This chain joins TRBV10-3 and TRBJ2-1; TRBD2 might be the D (5 bases). Trimming cost V 0 bases and J 5 bases, with 8 bases left between them. The CDR3 covers 14 residues. Germline V CDR1 and CDR2: ENHRY, SYGVKD. CDR3 DNA: TGTGCCATCAGTGAGTCCCGACTAAACAATGAGCAGTTCTTC. This codes for CAISESRLNNEQFF.

The V call is TRBV7-8, the J call TRBJ1-1; D might be TRBD1 (5 bases). Trimming took off 5 bases at V and 4 bases at J, with 14 bases between the two ends. Germline V gene sequence: CDR1 SGHVS, CDR2 FQNEAQ. The CDR3 runs to 14 residues. The CDR3 loop is CASSLTLGGTEAFF. As DNA, the CDR3 is TGTGCCAGCAGCCTAACCCTTGGGGGCACTGAAGCTTTCTTT. Full variable domain (missing parts from reference TRBV7-8 and TRBJ1-1): GAGVSQSPRYKVAKRGQDVALRCDPISGHVSLFWYQQALGQGPEFLTYFQNEAQLDKSGLPSDRFFAERPEGSVSTLKIQRTQQEDSAVYLCASSLTLGGTEAFFGQGTRLTVV.

This chain links TRBV5-6 with TRBJ2-2; D may be TRBD1 (5 bases). Looked up from germline, CDR1 is SGHDT and CDR2 is YYEEEE. The CDR3 runs to 12 residues. Between the trimmed V and J ends, which lost 0 bases and 8 bases, there was a span of 5 bases. DNA for the CDR3: TGTGCCAGCAGCTTGGACAGGGGGGAGCTGTTTTTT. Encoded protein: CASSLDRGELFF.

J is TRBJ2-5 and V is TRBV20-1; D gene ambiguous. The germline CDR1 and CDR2 sequences are DFQATT and SNEGSKA (reference sequence). V gave up 4 bases and J gave up 2 bases, with 8 bases separating them. The CDR3 is made up of 12 amino acids. CDR3 coding DNA: TGCAGTGCTAAAAGGGCGCAAGAGACCCAGTACTTC. Its protein product is CSAKRAQETQYF.

V is TRBV20-1 and J is TRBJ2-7, with D perhaps matching TRBD2 (6 bases). The CDR3 is 12 residues long. The germline gives CDR1 DFQATT, CDR2 SNEGSKA (reference sequence). Trimming stripped 6 bases from V and 6 bases from J, with 15 bases between. The CDR3 spells CSAYLPEGEQYF. The CDR3 bases are TGCAGTGCATACCTACCGGAGGGCGAGCAGTACTTC.